This is a list of T cell receptor beta chains from one sample in a study of blood T cell repertoires in COVID-19. Assay: immunoSEQ multiplex PCR; the TCRdb copy retains only in-frame clones and omits some. Here the sample spans 40,000 to 55,000 clones, about 85% being singletons. Sample: peripheral blood. These receptors were obtained from an elderly woman with acute or convalescent COVID-19. Each CDR3 is given with its conserved first and last residue. The D gene is left open where the match is weak. Clone size is stated in some rows and not others, as once, few, many or a class when expanded.

D	V	size	J	CDR3	DNA
-	TRBV5-1	-	TRBJ1-4	CASSAALGNEKLFF	TGCGCCAGCAGCGCCGCCCTCGGGAATGAAAAACTGTTTTTT
TRBD2	TRBV28	-	TRBJ2-3	CASLSGSLRSTDTQYF	TGTGCCAGCTTAAGCGGGAGCCTCCGGAGCACAGATACGCAGTATTTT
-	TRBV18	-	TRBJ2-1	CASSPFPGGLAGWNEQFF	TGTGCCAGCTCACCCTTCCCAGGGGGCCTAGCGGGATGGAATGAGCAGTTCTTC
TRBD1	TRBV29-1	-	TRBJ1-1	CSVAPGQGGAFF	TGCAGCGTCGCCCCGGGACAGGGAGGAGCTTTCTTT
TRBD2	TRBV7-2	-	TRBJ2-3	CASSLDSGVGTQYF	TGTGCCAGCAGCTTAGATAGCGGGGTGGGTACGCAGTATTTT
-	TRBV3-1/TRBV3-2	-	TRBJ1-1	CASSLRGAYTEAFF	TGTGCCAGCAGCCTGCGGGGGGCCTACACTGAAGCTTTCTTT
-	TRBV5-5	-	TRBJ2-3	CASSLMAVSTDTQYF	TGTGCCAGCAGCTTAATGGCGGTTAGCACAGATACGCAGTATTTT
-	TRBV24-1	-	TRBJ2-1	CATSDSGLTYNEQFF	TGTGCCACCAGTGATAGCGGCCTTACCTACAATGAGCAGTTCTTC
TRBD2	TRBV7-9	once	TRBJ2-1	CASSSVAKLAINEQFF	TGTGCCAGCAGCTCCGTCGCCAAACTAGCGATCAATGAGCAGTTCTTC
-	TRBV11-3	-	TRBJ2-1	CASSSMSSAGEQFF	TGTGCCAGCAGCTCCATGAGTAGCGCGGGGGAGCAGTTCTTC
-	TRBV3-1/TRBV3-2	-	TRBJ2-1	CASSQGGLRNEQFF	TGTGCCAGCAGCCAAGGGGGACTTAGGAATGAGCAGTTCTTC
TRBD1	TRBV7-2	-	TRBJ1-5	CASRSEGAGNQPQHF	TGTGCCAGCAGGTCGGAGGGGGCGGGCAATCAGCCCCAGCATTTT
TRBD2	TRBV4-2	-	TRBJ2-1	CASSQESQREDNEQFF	TGTGCCAGCAGCCAAGAATCCCAGCGGGAGGACAATGAGCAGTTCTTC
TRBD1	TRBV6-5	-	TRBJ2-7	CASRVQGAQEQYF	TGTGCCAGTCGAGTACAGGGGGCGCAGGAGCAGTACTTC
-	TRBV7-9	-	TRBJ2-7	CASSPWTGTTYEQYF	TGTGCCAGCAGCCCTTGGACAGGGACTACCTACGAGCAGTACTTC
-	TRBV7-9	few	TRBJ1-2	CASSLSAVYLYGYTF	TGTGCCAGCAGCTTATCTGCGGTTTATCTCTATGGCTACACCTTC
-	TRBV7-9	-	TRBJ1-2	CASSLVLGAMNYGYTF	TGTGCCAGCAGCTTAGTGCTGGGGGCGATGAACTATGGCTACACCTTC
TRBD2	TRBV5-1	-	TRBJ2-7	CASSVSSGSSLLSYEQYF	TGCGCCAGCAGCGTCTCTAGCGGGAGTTCCCTTTTATCCTACGAGCAGTACTTC
TRBD2	TRBV19	-	TRBJ2-2	CASSIVGLGPGELFF	TGTGCCAGTAGTATAGTAGGACTAGGGCCCGGGGAGCTGTTTTTT
TRBD1	TRBV18	-	TRBJ2-7	CASSPRDRGSMEYF	TGTGCCAGCTCACCCCGGGACAGGGGGTCAATGGAGTACTTC
-	TRBV24-1	-	TRBJ2-2	CATRPGGTGELFF	TGTGCCACCAGGCCAGGTGGAACCGGGGAGCTGTTTTTT
-	TRBV7-9	few	TRBJ2-7	CASSSPSRAGISYEQYF	TGTGCCAGCAGCTCGCCATCGAGGGCGGGCATCTCCTACGAGCAGTACTTC
-	TRBV28	-	TRBJ2-6	CATMSGANVLTF	TGTGCCACCATGTCTGGGGCCAACGTCCTGACTTTC
-	TRBV2	-	TRBJ2-7	CASTVEALSSYEQYF	TGTGCCAGCACTGTCGAGGCCTTAAGCTCCTACGAGCAGTACTTC
TRBD1	TRBV27	-	TRBJ1-6	CASSLGGTVNSPLHF	TGTGCCAGCAGTTTAGGGGGGACAGTAAATTCACCCCTCCACTTT
TRBD1	TRBV6-5	once	TRBJ1-1	CASTSRGPANTEAFF	TGTGCCAGCACTTCTAGGGGGCCTGCGAACACTGAAGCTTTCTTT
-	TRBV2	-	TRBJ2-7	CASCGGHGVGSYEQYF	TGTGCCAGCTGTGGGGGGCACGGGGTGGGCTCCTACGAGCAGTACTTC